What follows are 12 T cell receptor beta chains derived from one specimen sequenced in a study of cytomegalovirus exposure and HLA in healthy donors (dated by TCRdb to the late 2010s). The receptor library was made with the immunoSEQ multiplex PCR assay. For the multiplex PCR, a mixture combining 60 forward primers for TCR Vbeta segments and 13 reverse primers for TCR Jbeta segments was used. TCRdb limited this immuneACCESS table to in-frame rearrangements with V and J called. A share of clones is missing; checked studies link under half to unresolved V genes, and the rest is unexplained. The sample table contains fewer than 200,000 clones; only one count was recorded for more than 75% of them. Around 2.5% of the sample comes from the top ten. What was sequenced was PBMCs. All receptors derive from a man younger than 45 in good health and CMV-seropositive.

The chain recombines TRBV28 with TRBJ2-4; 8 nucleotides match TRBD1. The CDR3 has 14 residues. The germline CDR1 and CDR2 sequences are MDHEN and SYDVKM. With V trimmed by 3 bases and J by 9 bases, 7 bases remained unmatched. CDR3 protein: CASSLGQERGIQYF. The DNA for the CDR3 is TGTGCCAGCAGTTTGGGACAGGAAAGGGGCATTCAGTACTTC.

The genes are TRBV9 and TRBJ2-2, with TRBD1 matching 7 bases. This CDR3 has 15 amino acids. V shed 5 bases, J shed 3 bases, and the junction held 7 bases outside the gene matches. The germline V gene encodes CDR1 SGDLS and CDR2 YYNGEE. The CDR3, as DNA: TGTGCCAGCAGAGCCGGGACAGCCGACACCGGGGAGCTGTTTTTT. It yields the protein CASRAGTADTGELFF.

The J gene is TRBJ2-7, the V gene TRBV2; D is perhaps TRBD2 (6 bases). This CDR3 spans 18 amino acids. CDR1 is SNHLY and CDR2 is FYNNEI in the germline V gene. Trimming took off 9 bases at V and 6 bases at J, with 33 bases between the two ends. CDR3 in DNA: TGTGCCAGTCTCAGTTTTAATGCGGATTCATACATGGGAGGCGAGCAGTACTTC. Encoded protein: CASLSFNADSYMGGEQYF.

The CDR3 nucleotides are TGTGCCAGCAGTTACTCGAGAGGTGCGAACACTGAAGCTTTCTTT. This translates into CASSYSRGANTEAFF. The genes are TRBV6-5 and TRBJ1-1; D is undetermined. V shed 0 bases and J shed 1 base, with 9 bases lying between them. In germline, CDR1 is MNHEY, CDR2 SVGAGI. This CDR3 comprises 15 residues.

This chain links TRBV6-1 with TRBJ1-1; no firm D call. V was shortened by 7 bases and J by 0 bases, with 6 bases between the two germline ends. The CDR3 loop spans 12 amino acids. Per germline, CDR1 MNHNS and CDR2 SASEGT. CDR3 protein: CASKRLNTEAFF. The CDR3 DNA reads as TGTGCCAGCAAGCGGTTGAACACTGAAGCTTTCTTT.

This clone was seen a single time. V is TRBV20-1 and J is TRBJ2-1, with D unclear. The V end was cut by 5 bases, the J end by 6 bases, with 8 bases between. Germline V gene data show CDR1 as DFQATT and CDR2 as SNEGSKA (reference sequence). The CDR3 runs to 11 residues. Written as DNA, the CDR3 is TGCAGTGCTCCCTGGAGCAATGAGCAGTTCTTC. Translating gives CSAPWSNEQFF.

Points on this clone: A read error may produce the germline difference seen at one junction end. This sequence joins TRBV7-9 and TRBJ2-2; no definite D call. The germline CDR1 and CDR2 sequences are SEHNR and FQNEAQ (reference sequence). There are 13 residues in the CDR3. The CDR3 loop is CSSSLGDTGELFF. In DNA form, the CDR3 reads TGTTCCAGCAGCTTAGGCGACACCGGGGAGCTGTTTTTT.

The chain has TRBV30 and TRBJ2-2; 11 bases are a match to TRBD1. From germline, CDR1 is GTSNPN and CDR2 SVGIG (reference sequence). Trimming cost V 3 bases and J 6 bases; bases outside gene matches: 3. The CDR3 totals 14 residues. The CDR3 here is CAWRRTGGSGELFF. The DNA for the CDR3 is TGTGCCTGGAGGCGGACAGGGGGCTCCGGGGAGCTGTTTTTT. Complete variable domain (other parts from reference TRBV30 and TRBJ2-2): SQTIHQWPATLVQPVGSPLSLECTVEGTSNPNLYWYRQAAGRGLQLLFYSVGIGQISSEVPQNLSASRPQDRQFILSSKKLLLSDSGFYLCAWRRTGGSGELFFGEGSRLTVL.

The rearrangement links TRBV5-5 to TRBJ1-2; D is undetermined. The germline V gene encodes CDR1 SGHKS and CDR2 YYEKEE (reference sequence). The CDR3 sequence is 14 residues long. Trimming left V 1 base short and J 4 bases short, with 11 bases between. CDR3 region: CASSLFPAGYGYTF. The CDR3 region has the DNA TGTGCCAGCAGCTTGTTCCCGGCGGGCTATGGCTACACCTTC.

This CDR3 is CASSFSGNYGYTF. The CDR3 DNA reads as TGTGCCAGCAGTTTTTCGGGAAACTATGGCTACACCTTC. This sequence joins TRBV27 and TRBJ1-2; no reliable D call. Germline V gene lookup returns CDR1 MNHEY and CDR2 SMNVEV (reference sequence). V gave up 3 bases and J gave up 2 bases, with 7 bases separating them. This CDR3 contains 13 residues.

V gene TRBV7-2 combines with J gene TRBJ1-2, with a possible D match to TRBD1 (6 bases). CDR1 SGHTA and CDR2 FQGNSA come from the germline V gene. V was shortened by 7 bases and J by 4 bases, with 16 bases between the two germline ends. This CDR3 contains 14 residues. The CDR3 sequence: CASNFEGGPYGYTF. In DNA, the CDR3 is TGTGCCAGCAACTTCGAGGGGGGGCCCTATGGCTACACCTTC.

This chain connects TRBV7-2 to TRBJ2-3; 7 nucleotides match TRBD2. Trimming took 3 bases from V and 4 from J; bases not matched to a gene: 10. Germline CDR1 reads SGHTA; CDR2 reads FQGNSA. CDR3 length: 16 amino acids. The CDR3, as DNA: TGTGCCAGCAGCTTCATGATGGCGGGAGCGTCAGATACGCAGTATTTT. Its translation: CASSFMMAGASDTQYF.